The TCR beta chain described here comes from a study of T cell repertoires in cytomegalovirus infection. Study at large: TCR beta signatures that were public indicated CMV infection and matching HLA type.

TCRdb analysed the reads with MiXCR anew, one entry per CDR3 protein. The data contain 400,000 to 550,000 distinct CDR3 sequences, around 11% of them singletons. This clonotype was seen repeatedly, ten times or more. The antigen is not known. This CDR3 has 12 amino acids. V dropped 2 bases and J dropped 8 bases, with 9 bases sitting between them. General study results and limits: CMV-specific TCR beta clonotypes restricted by HLA-C dominated the ex vivo response. Summed frequency of shared TCR beta families picked out CMV carriers who also had the relevant HLA.

The receptor was derived from a human donor in good health (CMV status not recorded). Some clones in this sample may be carry-over from other donors' samples. The specimen sequenced was PBMCs. The genes are TRBV12-3 or TRBV12-4 and TRBJ1-1; TRBD1 is a possible D gene (6 bases). The CDR3 is CASSLTGREAFF. The CDR3 nucleotides are TGTGCCAGCAGTTTAACAGGGCGCGAAGCTTTCTTT.